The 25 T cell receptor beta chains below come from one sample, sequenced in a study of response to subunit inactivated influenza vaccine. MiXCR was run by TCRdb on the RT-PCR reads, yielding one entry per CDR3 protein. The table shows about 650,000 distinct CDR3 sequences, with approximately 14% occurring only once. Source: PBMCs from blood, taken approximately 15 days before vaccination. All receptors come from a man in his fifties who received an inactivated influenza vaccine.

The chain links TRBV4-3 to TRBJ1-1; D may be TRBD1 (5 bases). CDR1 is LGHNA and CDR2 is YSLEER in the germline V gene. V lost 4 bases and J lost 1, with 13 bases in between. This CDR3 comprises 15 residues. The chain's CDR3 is CASSPSGGPNTEAFF. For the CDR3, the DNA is TGCGCCAGCAGCCCCTCTGGGGGACCGAACACTGAAGCTTTCTTT.

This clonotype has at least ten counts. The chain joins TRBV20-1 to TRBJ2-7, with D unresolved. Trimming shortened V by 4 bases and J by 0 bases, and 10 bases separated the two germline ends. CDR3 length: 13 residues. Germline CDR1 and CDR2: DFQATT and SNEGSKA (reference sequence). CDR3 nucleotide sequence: TGCAGTGCTATGATTAGAAACTCCTACGAGCAGTACTTC. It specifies CSAMIRNSYEQYF.

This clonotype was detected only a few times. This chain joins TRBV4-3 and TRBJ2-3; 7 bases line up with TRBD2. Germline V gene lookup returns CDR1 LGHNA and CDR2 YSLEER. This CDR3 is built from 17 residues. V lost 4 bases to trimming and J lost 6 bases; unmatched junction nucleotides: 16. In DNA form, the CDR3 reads TGCGCCAGCAGCCCCGGGACTACCGTGTTCGGGGCCGATACGCAGTATTTT. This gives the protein CASSPGTTVFGADTQYF.

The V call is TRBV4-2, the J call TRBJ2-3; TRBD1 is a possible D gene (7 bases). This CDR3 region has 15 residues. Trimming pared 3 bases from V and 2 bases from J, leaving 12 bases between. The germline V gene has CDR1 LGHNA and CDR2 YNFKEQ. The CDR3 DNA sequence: TGTGCCAGCAGCCAGGCGGGACAGTCCACAGATACGCAGTATTTT. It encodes CASSQAGQSTDTQYF.

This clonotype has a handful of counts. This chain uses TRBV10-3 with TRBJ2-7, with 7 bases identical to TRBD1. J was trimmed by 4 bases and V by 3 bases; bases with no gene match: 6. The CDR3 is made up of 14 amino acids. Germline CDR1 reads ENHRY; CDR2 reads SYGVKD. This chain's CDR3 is CAISDLGQRYEQYF. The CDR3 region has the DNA TGTGCCATCAGTGATCTGGGACAGAGATACGAGCAGTACTTC.

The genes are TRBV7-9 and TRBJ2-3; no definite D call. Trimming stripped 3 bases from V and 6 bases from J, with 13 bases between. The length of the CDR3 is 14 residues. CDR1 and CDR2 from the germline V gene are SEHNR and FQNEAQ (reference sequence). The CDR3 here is CASSFPSGRDTQYF. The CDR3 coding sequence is TGTGCCAGCAGCTTCCCCTCCGGGCGGGATACGCAGTATTTT. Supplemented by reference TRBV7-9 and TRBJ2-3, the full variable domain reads DTGVSQNPRHKITKRGQNVTFRCDPISEHNRLYWYRQTLGQGPEFLTYFQNEAQLEKSRLLSDRFSAERPKGSFSTLEIQRTEQGDSAMYLCASSFPSGRDTQYFGPGTRLTVL.

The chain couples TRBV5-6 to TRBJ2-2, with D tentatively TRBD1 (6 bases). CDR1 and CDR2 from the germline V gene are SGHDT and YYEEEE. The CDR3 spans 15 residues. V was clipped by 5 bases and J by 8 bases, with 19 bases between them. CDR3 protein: CASSRSQGYQGELFF. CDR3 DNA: TGTGCCAGCAGTCGATCCCAGGGGTACCAGGGGGAGCTGTTTTTT.

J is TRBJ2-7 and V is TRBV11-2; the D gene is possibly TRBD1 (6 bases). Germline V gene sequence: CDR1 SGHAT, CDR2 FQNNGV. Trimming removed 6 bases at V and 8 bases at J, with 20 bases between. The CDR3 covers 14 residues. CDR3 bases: TGTGCCAGCAGATCTAACCGGGACATCAAAAAGCAGTACTTC. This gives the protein CASRSNRDIKKQYF. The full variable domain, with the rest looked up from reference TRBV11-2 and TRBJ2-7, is EAGVAQSPRYKIIEKRQSVAFWCNPISGHATLYWYQQILGQGPKLLIQFQNNGVVDDSQLPKDRFSAERLKGVDSTLKIQPAKLEDSAVYLCASRSNRDIKKQYFGPGTRLTVT.

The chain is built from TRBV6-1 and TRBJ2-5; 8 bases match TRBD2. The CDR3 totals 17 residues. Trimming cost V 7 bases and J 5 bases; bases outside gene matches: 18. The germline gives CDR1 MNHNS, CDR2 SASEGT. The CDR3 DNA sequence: TGTGCCAGCACCCTACATGGGCCGGGGGGGGCCGGGGAGACCCAGTACTTC. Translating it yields CASTLHGPGGAGETQYF.

The CDR3 sequence: CASNLLGEGRYEQFF. CDR3 DNA sequence: TGTGCCAGCAACCTGTTGGGGGAGGGCCGTTATGAGCAGTTCTTC. The chain is built from TRBV11-2 and TRBJ2-1, with TRBD2 matching 7 bases. Germline loops: CDR1 SGHAT, CDR2 FQNNGV. After removal of 7 bases from V and 8 bases from J, the junction contained 14 bases not matched to a gene. This CDR3 comprises 15 residues.

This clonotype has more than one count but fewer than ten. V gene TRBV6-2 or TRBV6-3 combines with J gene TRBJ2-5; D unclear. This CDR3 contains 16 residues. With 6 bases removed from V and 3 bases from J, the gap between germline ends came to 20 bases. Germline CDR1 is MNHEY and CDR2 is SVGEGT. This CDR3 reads CASSLRARTIEETQYF. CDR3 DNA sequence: TGTGCCAGCAGCCTTAGGGCGAGAACCATTGAAGAGACCCAGTACTTC.

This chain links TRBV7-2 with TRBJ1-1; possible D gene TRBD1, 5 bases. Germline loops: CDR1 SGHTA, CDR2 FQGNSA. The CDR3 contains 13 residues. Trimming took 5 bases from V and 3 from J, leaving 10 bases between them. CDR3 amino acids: CASSTRGDTEAFF. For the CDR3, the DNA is TGTGCCAGCAGCACCCGGGGGGACACTGAAGCTTTCTTT.

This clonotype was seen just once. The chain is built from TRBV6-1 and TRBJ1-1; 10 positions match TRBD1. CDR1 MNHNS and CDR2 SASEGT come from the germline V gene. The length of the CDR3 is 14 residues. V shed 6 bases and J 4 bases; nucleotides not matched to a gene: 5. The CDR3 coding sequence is TGTGCCAGCAGCGAATGGACAGGGGGCACTGAAGCTTTCTTT. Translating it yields CASSEWTGGTEAFF.

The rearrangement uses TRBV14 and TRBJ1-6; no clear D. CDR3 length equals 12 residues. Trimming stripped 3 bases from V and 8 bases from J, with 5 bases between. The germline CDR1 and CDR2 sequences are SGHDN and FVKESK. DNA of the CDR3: TGTGCCAGCAGCCACTTGGATTCACCCCTCCACTTT. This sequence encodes CASSHLDSPLHF.

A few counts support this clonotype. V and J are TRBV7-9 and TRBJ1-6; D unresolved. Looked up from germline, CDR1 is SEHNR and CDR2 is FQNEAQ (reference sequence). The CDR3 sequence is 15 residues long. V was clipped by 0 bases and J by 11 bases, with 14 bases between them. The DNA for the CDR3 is TGTGCCAGCAGCTTAGCGAGGCAGCCGGATCCACCCCTCCACTTT. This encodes CASSLARQPDPPLHF.

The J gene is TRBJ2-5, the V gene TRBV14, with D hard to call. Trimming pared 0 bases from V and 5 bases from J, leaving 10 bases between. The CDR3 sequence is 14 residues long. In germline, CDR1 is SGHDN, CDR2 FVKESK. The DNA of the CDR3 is TGTGCCAGCAGCCAAGACGTAGGGCCGGAGACCCAGTACTTC. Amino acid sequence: CASSQDVGPETQYF.

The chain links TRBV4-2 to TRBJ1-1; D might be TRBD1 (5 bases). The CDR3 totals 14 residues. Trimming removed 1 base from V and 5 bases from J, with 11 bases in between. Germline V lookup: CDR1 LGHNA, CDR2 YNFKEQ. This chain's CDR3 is CASSQGGARTEAFF. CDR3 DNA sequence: TGTGCCAGCAGCCAAGGTGGGGCGAGGACTGAAGCTTTCTTT.

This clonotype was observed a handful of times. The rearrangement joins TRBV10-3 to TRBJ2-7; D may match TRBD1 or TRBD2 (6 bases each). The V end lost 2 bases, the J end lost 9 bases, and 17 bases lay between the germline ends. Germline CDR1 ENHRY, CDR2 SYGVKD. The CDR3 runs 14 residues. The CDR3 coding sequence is TGTGCCATCAGTGAGCGGGGGACACGCGAGGGGCAGTACTTC. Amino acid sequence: CAISERGTREGQYF.

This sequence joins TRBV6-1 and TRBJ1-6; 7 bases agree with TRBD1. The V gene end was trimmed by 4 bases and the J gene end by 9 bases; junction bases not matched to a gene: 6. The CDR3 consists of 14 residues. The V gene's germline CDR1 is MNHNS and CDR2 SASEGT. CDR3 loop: CASSGQGRGSPLHF. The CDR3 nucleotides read TGTGCCAGCAGTGGACAGGGTAGGGGTTCACCCCTCCACTTT.

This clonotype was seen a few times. CDR3 protein: CASSPHGSETTAETQYF. The CDR3 DNA sequence: TGCGCCAGCAGCCCCCATGGGTCCGAGACTACGGCAGAGACCCAGTACTTC. V usage is TRBV5-1 and J usage is TRBJ2-5; maybe TRBD2 (5 bases). V lost 4 bases to trimming and J lost 4 bases, with 23 bases between them. The CDR3 totals 17 residues. Germline values: CDR1 SGHRS, CDR2 YFSETQ.

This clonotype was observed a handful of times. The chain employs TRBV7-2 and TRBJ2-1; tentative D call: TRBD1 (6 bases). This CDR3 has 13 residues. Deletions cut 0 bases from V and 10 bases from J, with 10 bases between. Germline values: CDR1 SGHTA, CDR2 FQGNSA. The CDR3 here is CASSLAQTGEQFF. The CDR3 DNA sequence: TGTGCCAGCAGCTTAGCGCAGACAGGAGAGCAGTTCTTC.

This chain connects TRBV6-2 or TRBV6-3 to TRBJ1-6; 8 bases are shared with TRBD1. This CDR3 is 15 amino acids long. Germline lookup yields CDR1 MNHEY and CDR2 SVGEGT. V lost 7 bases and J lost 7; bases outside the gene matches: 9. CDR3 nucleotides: TGTGCCAGCACCGGTTGGACAGGGCGGAATTCACCCCTCCACTTT. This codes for CASTGWTGRNSPLHF.

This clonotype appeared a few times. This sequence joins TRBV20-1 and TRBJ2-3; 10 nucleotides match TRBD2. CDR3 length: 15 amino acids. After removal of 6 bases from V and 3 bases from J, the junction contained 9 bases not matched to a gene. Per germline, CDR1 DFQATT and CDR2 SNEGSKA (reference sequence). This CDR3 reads CSAPTSGVPTDTQYF. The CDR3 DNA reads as TGCAGTGCCCCCACTAGCGGGGTCCCGACAGATACGCAGTATTTT.

The CDR3 region is CAISTTSREQFF. In nucleotides, the CDR3 is TGTGCCATCAGTACAACTAGTCGTGAGCAGTTCTTC. The chain links TRBV10-3 to TRBJ2-1, with D possibly TRBD2 on 5 matching bases. With 5 bases removed from V and 9 bases from J, the gap between germline ends came to 11 bases. In germline, CDR1 is ENHRY, CDR2 SYGVKD. This CDR3 has 12 residues.

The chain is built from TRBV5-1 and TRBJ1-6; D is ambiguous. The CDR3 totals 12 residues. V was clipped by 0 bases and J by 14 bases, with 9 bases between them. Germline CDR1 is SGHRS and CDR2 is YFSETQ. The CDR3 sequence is CASSLEDQTLHF. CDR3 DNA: TGCGCCAGCAGCTTGGAGGATCAGACCCTCCACTTT.